This T cell receptor beta chain was identified during a study of T-cell memory formation after mild COVID-19 (dated by TCRdb to about 2021). Regarding the study in general: Most TCR sequence clusters were specific to one of the two donors. In a couple of donors, T-cell clones that expanded and contracted after mild COVID-19 were tracked by sequencing TCRalpha and TCRbeta repertoires over time. The cohort was made up of two young adult volunteers, one female and one male, who were previously healthy.

As to this clonotype: Its antigen is not yet known. Base qualities are not at hand, and no much larger clone is one base apart.

As encoded in the germline V gene, CDR1 is SGDLS while CDR2 is YYNGEE. V is reduced by 0 bases and J by 10 bases, leaving a spacing of 8 bases between them. From its cysteine to its phenylalanine, the CDR3 spans 13 amino acids. Just CDR3 DNA is preserved here, 39 bases in frame from base 1. The run used an Illumina NovaSeq 6000. TCRalpha and TCRbeta cDNA libraries were built by 5'RACE with constant-segment primers, adding sample barcodes and unique molecular identifiers. Trizol reagent was used to extract RNA from every sample. Libraries were amplified in two PCR steps, with a second sample barcode and Illumina TruSeq adapters added in the second step. Sequencing of libraries was performed on an Illumina NovaSeq with 2 x 150 bp paired-end reads. Turning to the authors' computational methods: The reads were demultiplexed and collapsed into UMI-guided consensus sequences using migec v1.2.7. Using mixcr v2.1.11, the UMI consensuses were aligned to TRA and TRB V and J templates and assembled into clonotypes. Clonotypes were classified as expanded or contracted when called significant by both edgeR and NoisET, with noise models trained on biological replicates. For edgeR calls, a false discovery rate-adjusted p below 0.01 and a log2 fold-change threshold of 1 were applied. As an exploratory analysis of dynamics, max-normalized trajectories of the 1000 most abundant clonotypes were examined with PCA combined with hierarchical clustering. Separately sequenced CD4+ and CD8+ repertoires were used to assign the CD4 or CD8 phenotype of responding clones. The public reads were reanalyzed by TCRdb: fastp trimming at Q25, MiXCR alignment, in-frame beta chains only. Rows are combined by CDR3 protein, so each entry shows the most common genes and DNA. The V and J calls reflect TCRdb's pipeline rather than the authors' work. This sample is represented by 350,000 to 400,000 distinct CDR3 sequences; around an eighth of them were singletons. The ten largest clones add up to 20% to 25% of the sample.

General conclusions and limits of the study: Contracting CD4+ clones were found mainly in CM and EM memory subsets, while CD8+ clones were enriched in EMRA. Some responding clones were detected in pre-infection memory, suggesting pre-existing cross-reactive memory T cells joined the SARS-CoV-2 response. Whether the second-wave clones peaking on day 37 were SARS-CoV-2 specific was not confirmed. Clones that contracted from day 15 to 85 showed balanced CD4/CD8 phenotypes, whereas a second wave of clones that expanded from day 15 to 37 leaned towards CD4+. The study included only a couple of mild cases, and larger cohorts that include severe cases with pre-infection samples were judged to be necessary.

Ficoll-Paque density gradient centrifugation was used to isolate PBMCs. Recombination linked TRBV9 to TRBJ1-6; the D gene is not confidently resolved. This TCR derives from a man aged 18 to 35 who had mild COVID-19 (a few samples of this study predate the infection). The sample titles of this study are shuffled in the database, so cell type and time point are left out; the donor was told from shared clones. The sample was PBMCs or a T cell subset sorted from them (not recorded which). The CDR3 in this case is CASSVDPKSPLHF. In nucleotides, the sequence is TGTGCCAGCAGCGTAGATCCGAAATCACCCCTCCACTTT. Reference TRBV9 and TRBJ1-6 genes cover what lies past the CDR3, so the full variable domain is DSGVTQTPKHLITATGQRVTLRCSPRSGDLSVYWYQQSLDQGLQFLIQYYNGEERAKGNILERFSAQQFPDLHSELNLSSLELGDSALYFCASSVDPKSPLHFGNGTRLTVT.